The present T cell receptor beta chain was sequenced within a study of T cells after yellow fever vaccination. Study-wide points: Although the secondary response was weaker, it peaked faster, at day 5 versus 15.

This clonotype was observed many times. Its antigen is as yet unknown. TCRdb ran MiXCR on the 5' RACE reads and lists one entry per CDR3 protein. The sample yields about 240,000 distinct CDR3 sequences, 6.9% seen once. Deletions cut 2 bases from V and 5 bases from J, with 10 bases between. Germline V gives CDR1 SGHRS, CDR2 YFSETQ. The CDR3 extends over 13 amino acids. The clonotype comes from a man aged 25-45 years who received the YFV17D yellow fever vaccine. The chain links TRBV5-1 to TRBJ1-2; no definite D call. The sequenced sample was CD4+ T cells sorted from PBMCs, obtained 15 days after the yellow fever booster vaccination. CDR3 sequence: CASSFDRTYGYTF. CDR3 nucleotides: TGCGCCAGCAGCTTCGATCGTACTTATGGCTACACCTTC.